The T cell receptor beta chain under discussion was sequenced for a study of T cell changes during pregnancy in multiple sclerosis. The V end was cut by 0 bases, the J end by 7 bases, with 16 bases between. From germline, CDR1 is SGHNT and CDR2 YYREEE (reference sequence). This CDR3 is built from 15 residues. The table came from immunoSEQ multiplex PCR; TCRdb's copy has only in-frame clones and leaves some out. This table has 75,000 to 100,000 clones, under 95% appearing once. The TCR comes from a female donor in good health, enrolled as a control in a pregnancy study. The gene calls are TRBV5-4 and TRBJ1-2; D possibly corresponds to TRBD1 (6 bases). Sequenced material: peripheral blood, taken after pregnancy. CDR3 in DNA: TGTGCCAGCAGCTTGGCTGGGGGCAGGACCTCTGGCTACACCTTC. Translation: CASSLAGGRTSGYTF.